Listed here are 13 T cell receptor beta chains from one sample, sequenced in a study of beta chain features in type 1 diabetes. Reverse transcribing all isolated RNA meant expressed TCRB transcripts were sequenced. Produced via immunoSEQ multiplex PCR; TCRdb's table is partial and in-frame only. The sample records 350,000 to 450,000 clones, over 12% being singletons. The sample comprised naive CD4+ T cells from blood. The source of these receptors is a woman aged 18-29 years in good health.

The chain joins TRBV19 to TRBJ2-7; 8 bases match TRBD2. Germline V lookup: CDR1 LNHDA, CDR2 SQIVND (reference sequence). The CDR3 is made up of 13 amino acids. Trimming removed 3 bases from V and 5 bases from J; junction bases left unmatched: 3. The CDR3 is CASSIRGGHEQYF. Here the CDR3 DNA reads TGTGCCAGTAGTATCCGGGGGGGCCACGAGCAGTACTTC.

The chain combines TRBV4-2 with TRBJ2-7; D perhaps matches TRBD2 (5 bases). Germline V gene lookup returns CDR1 LGHNA and CDR2 YNFKEQ. V was trimmed by 5 bases and J by 5 bases, leaving 22 bases between them. CDR3 length: 16 residues. CDR3 in amino acids: CASSLGFVRDFHEQYF. The CDR3 DNA is TGTGCCAGCAGCTTGGGATTCGTTCGGGATTTCCACGAGCAGTACTTC.

Only a few counts were recorded for this clone. The gene calls are TRBV28 and TRBJ2-7; 9 bases map to TRBD2. CDR3 length equals 15 residues. Trimming took 11 bases from V and 2 from J; bases not matched to a gene: 13. Germline CDR1 MDHEN, CDR2 SYDVKM. The CDR3: CAAQFRLAAAYEQYF. CDR3 DNA: TGTGCCGCTCAGTTTAGACTAGCGGCCGCCTACGAGCAGTACTTC.

The V and J genes are TRBV2 and TRBJ1-2, with 9 bases fitting TRBD1. CDR1 is SNHLY and CDR2 is FYNNEI in the germline V gene. There are 14 residues in the CDR3. V shed 6 bases and J 2 bases; nucleotides not matched to a gene: 4. In DNA, the CDR3 is TGTGCCAGCAGGGACAGGGGCACGAACTATGGCTACACCTTC. Translation: CASRDRGTNYGYTF.

The rearrangement links TRBV2 to TRBJ2-1; 11 nucleotides agree with TRBD2. Germline assignment: CDR1 SNHLY and CDR2 FYNNEI. This CDR3 has 15 amino acids. With 7 bases clipped from V and 4 bases from J, the junction kept 6 bases outside the gene matches. The CDR3 DNA reads as TGTGCCAGCATCGCCGGGACTAGCGGTTACAATGAGCAGTTCTTC. Residues: CASIAGTSGYNEQFF.

The V call is TRBV19, the J call TRBJ1-5, with 8 positions matching TRBD1. Germline V gene lookup returns CDR1 LNHDA and CDR2 SQIVND (reference sequence). Trimming removed 9 bases from V and 0 bases from J; junction bases left unmatched: 10. The CDR3 totals 16 residues. The CDR3 DNA is TGTGCCAGCAAACAGGGGGAGTTGTATAGCAATCAGCCCCAGCATTTT. Translating gives CASKQGELYSNQPQHF.

There are a few counts of this clone. The rearrangement uses TRBV19 and TRBJ1-1; no definite D call. V was cut by 3 bases and J by 2 bases, with 7 bases left in between. The CDR3 is 13 residues long. From germline, CDR1 is LNHDA and CDR2 SQIVND (reference sequence). CDR3 sequence (DNA): TGTGCCAGTAGTATTCTAGGTAACACTGAAGCTTTCTTT. It yields the protein CASSILGNTEAFF.

This clone was counted only a few times. The chain links TRBV28 to TRBJ2-7, with 9 bases aligning to TRBD1. V trimming: 5 bases; J trimming: 6 bases; junction bases outside the gene matches: 8. This CDR3 is 14 amino acids long. CDR1 is MDHEN and CDR2 is SYDVKM in the germline V gene. The CDR3 reads CASSLQGAAGEQYF. Written as DNA, the CDR3 is TGTGCCAGCAGTCTACAGGGGGCGGCAGGCGAGCAGTACTTC.

V and J are TRBV30 and TRBJ2-3, with D perhaps matching TRBD2 (6 bases). There are 14 residues in the CDR3. V lost 5 bases and J lost 1, with 13 bases in between. Germline CDR1 is GTSNPN and CDR2 is SVGIG (reference sequence). CDR3 bases: TGTGCCTGGGCCCGTGCTAGCGGCACAGATACGCAGTATTTT. It codes for CAWARASGTDTQYF.

The rearrangement links TRBV6-5 to TRBJ1-5; D is uncertain. Germline V gene lookup returns CDR1 MNHEY and CDR2 SVGAGI. The CDR3 has 13 residues. V lost 2 bases to trimming and J lost 4 bases, with 6 bases between them. CDR3 protein: CASSYNRNQPQHF. DNA for the CDR3: TGTGCCAGCAGTTACAACAGAAATCAGCCCCAGCATTTT.

The chain uses TRBV29-1 and TRBJ2-5; 14 bases are a match to TRBD2. Trimming removed 7 bases from V and 3 bases from J; junction bases left unmatched: 7. The CDR3 sequence is 15 residues long. Germline V gene data show CDR1 as SQVTM and CDR2 as ANQGSEA. CDR3 sequence (DNA): TGCAGCGCTTGGACTAGCGGGAGGCTAGAAGAGACCCAGTACTTC. Its translation is CSAWTSGRLEETQYF.

This chain links TRBV2 with TRBJ2-1, with D possibly matching TRBD2 (5 bases). Trimming left V 6 bases short and J 9 bases short, with 15 bases between. CDR1 SNHLY and CDR2 FYNNEI come from the germline V gene. CDR3 length equals 13 residues. CDR3 nucleotide sequence: TGTGCCAGCAGCCCCGGGATAAGTGGTGAGCAGTTCTTC. This translates into CASSPGISGEQFF.

This chain uses TRBV12-5 with TRBJ2-1; TRBD2 aligns across 10 bases. V trimming: 0 bases; J trimming: 13 bases; junction bases outside the gene matches: 6. Germline CDR1 and CDR2: LGHNT and FRNRAP. This CDR3 is built from 14 residues. The CDR3 DNA follows: TGTGCTAGTGGTTTGGTACAGCGGGAGGGCCCACAGTTCTTC. Encoded protein: CASGLVQREGPQFF.